This is a list of T cell receptor beta chains from one sample in a study of blood T cell repertoires in COVID-19. TCRdb keeps only in-frame clones here, not all; method: immunoSEQ multiplex PCR. This sample has around 99,000 clones, with around 79% found just once. Sequencing used peripheral blood. These TCRs come from a woman over 75 with active or convalescent COVID-19. CDR3s include the opening cysteine and the closing phenylalanine or tryptophan. Each record gives: V gene, J gene, clone size, D gene, CDR3 protein, CDR3 DNA. The D gene is left open where the match is weak. Not every row has a clone size; where given, it reads once, few, many or a size class.

TRBV16	TRBJ1-2	NA	NA	CASSQQWNYGYTF	TGTGCCAGCAGCCAACAGTGGAACTATGGCTACACCTTC
TRBV9	TRBJ1-3	NA	TRBD1	CASSVEAGGGNTIYF	TGTGCCAGCAGCGTAGAGGCAGGGGGTGGAAACACCATATATTTT
TRBV9	TRBJ1-1	NA	NA	CASSPPAAVGAAFF	TGTGCCAGCAGCCCGCCCGCCGCGGTGGGGGCAGCTTTCTTT
TRBV29-1	TRBJ1-1	NA	NA	CSAQEVGAFF	TGCAGCGCCCAGGAGGTTGGAGCTTTCTTT
TRBV5-8	TRBJ1-6	NA	TRBD1	CASSQGTGPSPLHF	TGTGCCAGCAGCCAAGGGACAGGTCCATCACCCCTCCACTTT
TRBV19	TRBJ1-6	NA	NA	CASSIRGGHSPLHF	TGTGCCAGTAGTATCAGGGGTGGGCATTCACCCCTCCACTTT
TRBV5-4	TRBJ2-2	NA	NA	CASSLKRTGELFF	TGTGCCAGCAGCTTGAAGCGGACCGGGGAGCTGTTTTTT
TRBV7-2	TRBJ2-7	NA	NA	CASSLGAGSYEQYF	TGTGCCAGCAGCTTAGGGGCCGGGAGCTACGAGCAGTACTTC
TRBV13	TRBJ2-7	NA	NA	CASSSRRGSYEQYF	TGTGCCAGCAGCTCTCGACGAGGCTCCTACGAGCAGTACTTC
TRBV7-8	TRBJ1-1	NA	TRBD1	CASSLDGGGHTEAFF	TGTGCCAGCAGCTTAGACGGAGGGGGCCACACTGAAGCTTTCTTT
TRBV28	TRBJ2-7	NA	NA	CASSSIRGNREQYF	TGTGCCAGCAGTTCAATTAGAGGAAATCGGGAGCAGTACTTC
TRBV11-2	TRBJ2-7	few	TRBD1	CASSRDSLSYEQYF	TGTGCCAGCAGCCGGGACAGCCTCTCCTACGAGCAGTACTTC
TRBV9	TRBJ1-5	NA	TRBD1	CASSPGISDRGDQPQHF	TGTGCCAGCAGCCCGGGGATCTCTGACAGGGGCGATCAGCCCCAGCATTTT
TRBV9	TRBJ2-7	NA	TRBD1	CASSASQGYYEQYF	TGTGCCAGCAGCGCCTCACAGGGGTACTACGAGCAGTACTTC
TRBV29-1	TRBJ2-1	NA	TRBD2	CSVNGGGRALDEQFF	TGCAGCGTGAACGGAGGCGGGAGGGCCCTCGATGAGCAGTTCTTC
TRBV9	TRBJ2-1	NA	TRBD2	CASSGPTSGRTNEQFF	TGTGCCAGCAGCGGCCCGACTAGCGGGAGAACCAATGAGCAGTTCTTC
TRBV6-2/TRBV6-3	TRBJ2-1	NA	TRBD1	CASSYSGTALVRFF	TGTGCCAGCAGTTACTCGGGGACAGCCTTAGTTAGGTTCTTC
TRBV5-6	TRBJ1-6	NA	NA	CASSLGGGSTLHF	TGTGCCAGCAGCTTGGGGGGGGGTTCTACCCTCCACTTT
TRBV5-1	TRBJ2-1	NA	NA	CASSLIGSSSYNEQFF	TGCGCCAGCAGTCTGATCGGGTCCAGCTCCTACAATGAGCAGTTCTTC
TRBV5-1	TRBJ2-5	once	TRBD2	CASSLTSGMETQYF	TGTGCCAGCAGCTTGACTAGCGGGATGGAGACCCAGTACTTC
TRBV10-3	TRBJ1-1	NA	TRBD1	CAIRSGTGVEAFF	TGTGCCATCAGGTCCGGGACAGGAGTTGAAGCTTTCTTT
TRBV11-2	TRBJ2-5	NA	TRBD2	CASSLAGTKQETQYF	TGTGCCAGCAGCTTAGCAGGGACTAAGCAAGAGACCCAGTACTTC
TRBV18	TRBJ1-4	NA	NA	CASSPGAVEKLFF	TGTGCCAGCTCACCGGGGGCGGTGGAAAAACTGTTTTTT
TRBV5-6	TRBJ2-1	NA	TRBD2	CASSPQREWEEEQFF	TGTGCCAGCAGCCCCCAGCGGGAATGGGAGGAAGAGCAGTTCTTC
TRBV30	TRBJ1-5	NA	TRBD1	CAWSNGQGSQPQHF	TGTGCCTGGAGTAACGGACAGGGGAGTCAGCCCCAGCATTTT